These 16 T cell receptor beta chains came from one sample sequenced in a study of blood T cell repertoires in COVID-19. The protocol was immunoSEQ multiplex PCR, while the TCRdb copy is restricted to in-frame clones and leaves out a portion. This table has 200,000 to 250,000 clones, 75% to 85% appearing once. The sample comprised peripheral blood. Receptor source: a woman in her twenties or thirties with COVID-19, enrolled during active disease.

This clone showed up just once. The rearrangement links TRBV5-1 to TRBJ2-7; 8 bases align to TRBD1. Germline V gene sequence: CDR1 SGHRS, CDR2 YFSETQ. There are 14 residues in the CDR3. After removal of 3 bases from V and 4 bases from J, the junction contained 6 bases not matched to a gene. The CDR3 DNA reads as TGCGCCAGCAGCTCGGACAGGGTGGTATACGAGCAGTACTTC. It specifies CASSSDRVVYEQYF.

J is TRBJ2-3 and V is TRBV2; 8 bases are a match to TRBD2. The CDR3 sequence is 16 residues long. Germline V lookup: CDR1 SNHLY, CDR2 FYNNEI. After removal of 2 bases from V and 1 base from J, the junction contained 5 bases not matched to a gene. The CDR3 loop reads CASSESSGPGTDTQYF. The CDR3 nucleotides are TGTGCCAGCAGTGAATCTAGCGGGCCTGGCACAGATACGCAGTATTTT.

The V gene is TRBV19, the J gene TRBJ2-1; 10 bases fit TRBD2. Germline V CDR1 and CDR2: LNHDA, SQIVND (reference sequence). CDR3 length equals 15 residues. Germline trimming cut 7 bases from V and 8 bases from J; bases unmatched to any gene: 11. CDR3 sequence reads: CASKFGLAGVDEQFF. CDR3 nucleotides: TGTGCCAGTAAATTTGGGCTAGCGGGAGTCGATGAGCAGTTCTTC.

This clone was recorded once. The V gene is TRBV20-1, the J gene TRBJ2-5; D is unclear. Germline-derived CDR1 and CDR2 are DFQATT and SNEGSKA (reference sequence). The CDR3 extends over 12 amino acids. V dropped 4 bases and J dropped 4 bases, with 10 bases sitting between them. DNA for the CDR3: TGCAGTGCTAATGATCGGGTAGAGACCCAGTACTTC. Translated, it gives CSANDRVETQYF.

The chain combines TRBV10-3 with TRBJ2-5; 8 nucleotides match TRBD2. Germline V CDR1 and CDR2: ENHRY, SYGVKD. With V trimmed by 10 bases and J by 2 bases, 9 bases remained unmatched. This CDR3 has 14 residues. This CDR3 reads CATQSSGGQETQYF. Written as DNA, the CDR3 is TGTGCCACCCAGTCCAGCGGGGGACAAGAGACCCAGTACTTC.

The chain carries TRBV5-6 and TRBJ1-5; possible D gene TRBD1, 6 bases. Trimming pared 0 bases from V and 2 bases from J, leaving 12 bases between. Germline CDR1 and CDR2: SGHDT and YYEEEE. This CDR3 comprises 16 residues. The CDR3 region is CASSLAGARGNQPQHF. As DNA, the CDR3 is TGTGCCAGCAGCTTGGCAGGGGCACGGGGCAATCAGCCCCAGCATTTT.

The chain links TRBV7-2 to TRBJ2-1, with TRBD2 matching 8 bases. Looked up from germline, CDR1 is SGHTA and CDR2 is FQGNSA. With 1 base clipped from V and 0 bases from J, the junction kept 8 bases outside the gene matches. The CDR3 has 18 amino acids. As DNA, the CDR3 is TGTGCCAGCAGCTTAGGGCTGGCTAGCGGGTTCTCCTACAATGAGCAGTTCTTC. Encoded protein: CASSLGLASGFSYNEQFF. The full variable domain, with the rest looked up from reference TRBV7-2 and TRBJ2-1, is GAGVSQSPSNKVTEKGKDVELRCDPISGHTALYWYRQSLGQGLEFLIYFQGNSAPDKSGLPSDRFSAERTGGSVSTLTIQRTQQEDSAVYLCASSLGLASGFSYNEQFFGPGTRLTVL.

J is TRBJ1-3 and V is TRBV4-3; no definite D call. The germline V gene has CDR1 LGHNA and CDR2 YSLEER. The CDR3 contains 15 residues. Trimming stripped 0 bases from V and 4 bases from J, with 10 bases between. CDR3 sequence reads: CASSQDWAVGNTIYF. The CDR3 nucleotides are TGCGCCAGCAGCCAAGATTGGGCAGTCGGAAACACCATATATTTT.

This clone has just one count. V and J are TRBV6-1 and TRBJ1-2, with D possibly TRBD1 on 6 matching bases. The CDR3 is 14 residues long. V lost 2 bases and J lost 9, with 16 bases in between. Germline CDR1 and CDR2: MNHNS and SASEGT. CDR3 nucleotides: TGTGCCAGCAGTGAAAGTTCGCAGGGGTTCCGCTACACCTTC. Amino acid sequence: CASSESSQGFRYTF.

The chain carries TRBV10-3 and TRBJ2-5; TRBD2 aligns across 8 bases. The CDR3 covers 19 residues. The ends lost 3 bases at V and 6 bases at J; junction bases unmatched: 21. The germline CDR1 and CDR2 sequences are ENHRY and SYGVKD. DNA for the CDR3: TGTGCCATCAGTGATGTCCCCGGCGGTAGCGGGACCTTCTTGAAGACCCAGTACTTC. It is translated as CAISDVPGGSGTFLKTQYF.

The chain's CDR3 is CASRGQGGNQPQHF. For the CDR3, the DNA is TGTGCCAGCAGAGGACAGGGAGGAAATCAGCCCCAGCATTTT. The chain carries TRBV27 and TRBJ1-5; 8 bases align to TRBD1. The CDR3 runs 14 residues. After removal of 6 bases from V and 4 bases from J, the junction contained 5 bases not matched to a gene. The V gene's germline CDR1 is MNHEY and CDR2 SMNVEV (reference sequence).

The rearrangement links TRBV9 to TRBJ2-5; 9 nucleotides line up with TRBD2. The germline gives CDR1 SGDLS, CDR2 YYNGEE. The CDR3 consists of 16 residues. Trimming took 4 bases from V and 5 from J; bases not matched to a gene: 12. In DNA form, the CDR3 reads TGTGCCAGCAGCTTCGGGCTAGCGGGAATCACGGAGACCCAGTACTTC. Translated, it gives CASSFGLAGITETQYF.

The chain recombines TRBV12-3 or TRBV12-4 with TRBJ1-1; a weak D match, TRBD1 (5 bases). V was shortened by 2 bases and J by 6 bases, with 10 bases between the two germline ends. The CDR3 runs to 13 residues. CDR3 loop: CASSLMGGSEAFF. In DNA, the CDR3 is TGTGCCAGCAGTTTAATGGGGGGATCTGAAGCTTTCTTT.

CDR3 region: CASSLIAGSYNEQFF. Written as DNA, the CDR3 is TGTGCCAGCAGCTTAATAGCGGGGAGTTACAATGAGCAGTTCTTC. The chain is built from TRBV7-8 and TRBJ2-1; 8 nucleotides agree with TRBD2. Looked up from germline, CDR1 is SGHVS and CDR2 is FQNEAQ. This CDR3 has 15 amino acids. The V segment lost 2 bases and the J segment 4 bases; nucleotides outside the gene matches: 4.

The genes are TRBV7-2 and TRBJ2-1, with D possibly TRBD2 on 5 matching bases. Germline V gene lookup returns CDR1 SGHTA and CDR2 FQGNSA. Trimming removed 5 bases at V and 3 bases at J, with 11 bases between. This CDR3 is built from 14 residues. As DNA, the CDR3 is TGTGCCAGCAGCCCCGGAGGCCGCTACAATGAGCAGTTCTTC. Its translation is CASSPGGRYNEQFF.

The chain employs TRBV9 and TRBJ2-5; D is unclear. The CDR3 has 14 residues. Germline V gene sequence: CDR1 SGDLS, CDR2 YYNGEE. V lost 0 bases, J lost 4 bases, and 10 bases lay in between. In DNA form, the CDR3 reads TGTGCCAGCAGCGTAGGGGTTAGCCGAGAGACCCAGTACTTC. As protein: CASSVGVSRETQYF.